A single sample gave rise to the 28 T cell receptor beta chains below, sequenced in a study of T cell responses to AZD1222 COVID-19 vaccine. Assay used: immunoSEQ multiplex PCR; TCRdb lists only in-frame clones, some missing. The sample has over 100,000 clones; approximately 90% are singletons. The sample consisted of peripheral blood, taken on day 0 of AZD1222 vaccination. The receptors here all came from an adult in good health.

This CDR3 reads CASSTLLAGGPYEQYF. DNA for the CDR3: TGTGCCAGCAGCACCCTTCTAGCGGGAGGGCCCTACGAGCAGTACTTC. The chain couples TRBV21-1 to TRBJ2-7; the table assigns TRBD2, which was not confirmed against the DNA. TRBV21-1 is tagged as a pseudogene. CDR3 length: 16 residues.

The chain has TRBV12-3 or TRBV12-4 and TRBJ1-1; no reliable D call. Trimming took off 5 bases at V and 1 base at J, with 2 bases between the two ends. The CDR3 sequence is 11 residues long. This CDR3 is CASSKNTEAFF. As DNA, the CDR3 is TGTGCCAGCAGTAAGAACACTGAAGCTTTCTTT.

The chain is built from TRBV10-1 and TRBJ1-1; D is perhaps TRBD1 (5 bases). The germline CDR1 and CDR2 sequences are WNHNN and SYGVQD (reference sequence). The CDR3 is 15 residues long. V lost 0 bases and J 3 bases, leaving 11 bases between the germline ends. CDR3 amino acids: CASSESPGLHTEAFF. For the CDR3, the DNA is TGCGCCAGCAGTGAGTCCCCGGGACTCCACACTGAAGCTTTCTTT.

V gene TRBV2 combines with J gene TRBJ1-2, with D unresolved. The CDR3 loop spans 12 amino acids. Germline-derived CDR1 and CDR2 are SNHLY and FYNNEI. The ends were cut back, 6 bases at V and 8 bases at J, with 13 bases in the middle. CDR3 DNA sequence: TGTGCCAGCAGACAAAACCCGGGAGGCTACACCTTC. It yields the protein CASRQNPGGYTF.

V usage is TRBV18 and J usage is TRBJ1-5; D is ambiguous. The ends were cut back, 4 bases at V and 5 bases at J, with 9 bases in the middle. The CDR3 contains 13 residues. CDR1 and CDR2 (germline): KGHSH, LQKENI. For the CDR3, the DNA is TGTGCCAGCTCACGGTCAGGCGATCAGCCCCAGCATTTT. Its translation: CASSRSGDQPQHF.

The chain joins TRBV28 to TRBJ1-2; no clear D gene. Deletions cut 4 bases from V and 8 bases from J, with 14 bases between. The germline gives CDR1 MDHEN, CDR2 SYDVKM. The CDR3 is 13 residues long. Here the CDR3 reads CASSYSGGRGYTF. The CDR3, as DNA: TGTGCCAGCAGTTATTCAGGTGGCCGGGGCTACACCTTC.

J is TRBJ2-3 and V is TRBV5-1; 11 bases map to TRBD1. Per germline, CDR1 SGHRS and CDR2 YFSETQ. This CDR3 region has 15 residues. V was clipped by 6 bases and J by 6 bases; unmatched bases: 9. The CDR3 DNA is TGCGCCAGCATCCCCGGGACAGGGGGTAAGGATACGCAGTATTTT. Its protein is CASIPGTGGKDTQYF.

The V gene is TRBV19, the J gene TRBJ1-5, with 8 bases that match TRBD1. The CDR3 has 14 residues. Germline loops: CDR1 LNHDA, CDR2 SQIVND (reference sequence). The junction had 3 bases not matched to a gene; V was cut back by 4 bases and J by 4 bases. The CDR3 spells CASSTRQGNQPQHF. Here the CDR3 DNA reads TGTGCCAGTAGTACCAGACAGGGGAATCAGCCCCAGCATTTT.

The CDR3 DNA reads TGTGCCTGGAAGGCGTCAAGCTCCTACAATGAGCAGTTCTTC. This codes for CAWKASSSYNEQFF. The V call is TRBV30, the J call TRBJ2-1; unclear D gene. V was pared by 4 bases and J by 0 bases, with 10 bases between. CDR3 length: 14 amino acids. The germline gives CDR1 GTSNPN, CDR2 SVGIG (reference sequence).

The chain has TRBV9 and TRBJ1-5; a weak D match, TRBD1 (5 bases). Per germline, CDR1 SGDLS and CDR2 YYNGEE. Trimming left V 6 bases short and J 5 bases short, with 18 bases between. This CDR3 comprises 15 residues. This CDR3 reads CASNKGHGQDQPQHF. CDR3 nucleotides: TGTGCCAGCAACAAAGGACACGGTCAAGATCAGCCCCAGCATTTT.

The gene calls are TRBV6-5 and TRBJ2-3; perhaps TRBD2 as D (5 bases). The CDR3 runs 15 residues. Germline V gives CDR1 MNHEY, CDR2 SVGAGI. Trimming took off 0 bases at V and 2 bases at J, with 9 bases between the two ends. This CDR3 reads CASSYSRAPTDTQYF. CDR3 nucleotides: TGTGCCAGCAGTTACTCGAGGGCCCCCACAGATACGCAGTATTTT.

The rearrangement links TRBV11-2 to TRBJ1-2; D perhaps matches TRBD1 (5 bases). V was pared by 4 bases and J by 4 bases, with 16 bases between. The CDR3 is 15 residues long. CDR1 and CDR2 from the germline V gene are SGHAT and FQNNGV. The CDR3 sequence: CASSSLDSIGYGYTF. The CDR3 bases are TGTGCCAGCAGCTCTCTAGACAGTATTGGCTATGGCTACACCTTC.

This chain joins TRBV27 and TRBJ2-2, with 9 bases matching TRBD2. The CDR3 loop spans 18 amino acids. V was clipped by 5 bases and J by 3 bases; unmatched bases: 13. CDR1 MNHEY and CDR2 SMNVEV come from the germline V gene (reference sequence). CDR3 sequence reads: CASSPNRGLATYTGELFF. CDR3 DNA sequence: TGTGCCAGCAGTCCGAACCGAGGACTAGCGACTTACACCGGGGAGCTGTTTTTT.

Only one count was recorded for this clone. The chain joins TRBV19 to TRBJ1-2, with a weak D call TRBD1 (5 bases). Germline CDR1 LNHDA, CDR2 SQIVND (reference sequence). The CDR3 has 17 amino acids. Deletions cut 1 base from V and 1 base from J, with 16 bases between. This CDR3 is CASSIGGVGGFNYGYTF. The CDR3 bases are TGTGCCAGTAGTATAGGCGGAGTTGGGGGATTTAACTATGGCTACACCTTC.

The gene calls are TRBV19 and TRBJ1-2; D might be TRBD1 (6 bases). Germline V gene lookup returns CDR1 LNHDA and CDR2 SQIVND (reference sequence). The germline V and J ends were trimmed by 1 base and 0 bases, with 6 bases remaining between them. This CDR3 region has 14 residues. Here the CDR3 reads CASSIGTANYGYTF. CDR3 coding DNA: TGTGCCAGTAGTATAGGGACAGCTAACTATGGCTACACCTTC.

The V call is TRBV6-5, the J call TRBJ1-2, with D possibly matching TRBD1 (5 bases). The CDR3 length is 13 residues. Between the trimmed V and J ends, which lost 6 bases and 3 bases, there was a span of 11 bases. Germline V gene lookup returns CDR1 MNHEY and CDR2 SVGAGI. The CDR3: CASSQRGDYGYTF. Written as DNA, the CDR3 is TGTGCCAGCAGCCAACGGGGGGACTATGGCTACACCTTC.

The chain employs TRBV30 and TRBJ2-3; TRBD1 is a possible D gene (7 bases). V gave up 5 bases and J gave up 4 bases, with 19 bases separating them. This CDR3 spans 15 amino acids. Germline CDR1 and CDR2: GTSNPN and SVGIG (reference sequence). The chain's CDR3 is CAWGRDSGISDTQYF. The DNA for the CDR3 is TGTGCCTGGGGGCGGGACAGTGGTATATCAGATACGCAGTATTTT.

This clone was seen once. The genes are TRBV7-2 and TRBJ1-2, with TRBD1 identical over 9 bases. CDR3 length: 13 amino acids. With 8 bases clipped from V and 7 bases from J, the junction kept 8 bases outside the gene matches. The germline gives CDR1 SGHTA, CDR2 FQGNSA. CDR3 sequence reads: CASSDRGRGGYTF. In nucleotides, the CDR3 is TGTGCCAGCTCGGACAGGGGCCGCGGTGGCTACACCTTC.

The chain employs TRBV7-9 and TRBJ1-1, with TRBD1 identical over 7 bases. J was trimmed by 6 bases and V by 3 bases; bases with no gene match: 10. This CDR3 is built from 15 residues. In germline, CDR1 is SEHNR, CDR2 FQNEAQ (reference sequence). The CDR3 reads CASSFETGLIAEAFF. The CDR3, as DNA: TGTGCCAGCAGCTTTGAGACAGGGCTGATAGCTGAAGCTTTCTTT.

This chain connects TRBV28 to TRBJ2-7; 9 bases agree with TRBD2. Unmatched junction bases numbered 9, after V lost 7 bases and J lost 2 bases. The CDR3 has 15 amino acids. The germline gives CDR1 MDHEN, CDR2 SYDVKM. Here the CDR3 DNA reads TGTGCCAGCACCTCCCGGGCTAGCGGGACCTACGAGCAGTACTTC. This translates into CASTSRASGTYEQYF.

The rearrangement links TRBV28 to TRBJ2-1; D might be TRBD1 (5 bases). The CDR3 length is 13 residues. V lost 6 bases to trimming and J lost 4 bases, with 10 bases between them. Germline V gene lookup returns CDR1 MDHEN and CDR2 SYDVKM. The CDR3 DNA reads as TGTGCCAGCAGCAGGGCCCTATACAATGAGCAGTTCTTC. It yields the protein CASSRALYNEQFF.

The chain couples TRBV10-3 to TRBJ2-3; D is unclear. Germline values: CDR1 ENHRY, CDR2 SYGVKD. V dropped 6 bases and J dropped 1 base, with 11 bases sitting between them. CDR3 size: 14 residues. The CDR3 here is CAISRPGGTDTQYF. DNA of the CDR3: TGTGCCATCAGCAGACCGGGTGGCACAGATACGCAGTATTTT.

The V and J genes are TRBV18 and TRBJ2-7; 7 bases fit TRBD1. This CDR3 spans 15 amino acids. Germline CDR1 and CDR2: KGHSH and LQKENI. V lost 6 bases to trimming and J lost 4 bases; unmatched junction nucleotides: 12. The CDR3 reads CASSRQTGIPYEQYF. CDR3 coding DNA: TGTGCCAGCTCGCGCCAGACAGGGATCCCTTACGAGCAGTACTTC.

J is TRBJ1-1 and V is TRBV6-1; the match to TRBD1 covers 8 bases. Germline lookup yields CDR1 MNHNS and CDR2 SASEGT. V dropped 4 bases and J dropped 3; count of bases not matched to a gene: 10. CDR3 length equals 16 residues. CDR3 DNA: TGTGCCAGCAGTGGTGGGACAGGCCAATACGACACTGAAGCTTTCTTT. Protein: CASSGGTGQYDTEAFF.

The V gene is TRBV9, the J gene TRBJ1-2, with D uncertain. The germline gives CDR1 SGDLS, CDR2 YYNGEE. This CDR3 spans 17 amino acids. Trimming cost V 1 base and J 0 bases, with 16 bases left between them. As DNA, the CDR3 is TGTGCCAGCAGCGTATCCACCCGCCAGGCGGCTAACTATGGCTACACCTTC. Its translation: CASSVSTRQAANYGYTF. Using reference TRBV9 and TRBJ1-2 for the parts outside the CDR3, the full variable domain is DSGVTQTPKHLITATGQRVTLRCSPRSGDLSVYWYQQSLDQGLQFLIQYYNGEERAKGNILERFSAQQFPDLHSELNLSSLELGDSALYFCASSVSTRQAANYGYTFGSGTRLTVV.

This rearrangement joins TRBV27 to TRBJ2-7; D is ambiguous. Trimming took off 7 bases at V and 1 base at J, with 17 bases between the two ends. Germline V gene lookup returns CDR1 MNHEY and CDR2 SMNVEV (reference sequence). The CDR3 is 15 amino acids. The CDR3 DNA reads as TGTGCCAGCAAACCGACTCGCCTAAGTTCCTACGAGCAGTACTTC. As protein: CASKPTRLSSYEQYF.

The rearrangement joins TRBV5-1 to TRBJ2-1, with D possibly matching TRBD2 (6 bases). The CDR3 extends over 15 amino acids. Germline V gene data show CDR1 as SGHRS and CDR2 as YFSETQ. V dropped 3 bases and J dropped 0 bases, with 10 bases sitting between them. Here the CDR3 reads CASSWDGSSYNEQFF. In DNA, the CDR3 is TGCGCCAGCAGCTGGGACGGGAGCTCCTACAATGAGCAGTTCTTC.

The chain combines TRBV2 with TRBJ2-7, with 7 nucleotides matching TRBD2. Germline V CDR1 and CDR2: SNHLY, FYNNEI. V lost 5 bases to trimming and J lost 4 bases; unmatched junction nucleotides: 8. This CDR3 is 14 amino acids long. CDR3 region: CASSTGGTLYEQYF. The CDR3 DNA reads as TGTGCCAGCAGTACGGGGGGAACCTTGTACGAGCAGTACTTC. Combining the CDR3 with reference TRBV2 and TRBJ2-7 gives the whole variable domain EPEVTQTPSHQVTQMGQEVILRCVPISNHLYFYWYRQILGQKVEFLVSFYNNEISEKSEIFDDQFSVERPDGSNFTLKIRSTKLEDSAMYFCASSTGGTLYEQYFGPGTRLTVT.